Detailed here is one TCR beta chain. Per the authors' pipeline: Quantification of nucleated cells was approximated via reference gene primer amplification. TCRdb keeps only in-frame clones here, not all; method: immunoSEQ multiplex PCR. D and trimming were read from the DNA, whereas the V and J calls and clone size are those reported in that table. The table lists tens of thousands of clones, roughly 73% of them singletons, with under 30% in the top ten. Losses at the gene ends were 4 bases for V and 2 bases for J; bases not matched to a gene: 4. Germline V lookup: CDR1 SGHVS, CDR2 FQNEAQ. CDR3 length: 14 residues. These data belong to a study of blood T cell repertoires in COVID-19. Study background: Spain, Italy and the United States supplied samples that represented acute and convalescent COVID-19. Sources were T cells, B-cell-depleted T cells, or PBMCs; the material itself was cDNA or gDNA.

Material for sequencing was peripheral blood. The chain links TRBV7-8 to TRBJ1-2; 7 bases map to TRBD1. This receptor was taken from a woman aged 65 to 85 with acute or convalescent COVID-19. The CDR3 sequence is CASSSMTGNYGYTF. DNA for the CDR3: TGTGCCAGCAGCTCAATGACAGGGAACTATGGCTACACCTTC.